This T cell receptor beta chain is drawn from a study of neurological immune-mediated disorders. General study points: TCR-beta repertoires seemed private in all groups, with no expanded CDR3 amino acid sequences shared.

This clonotype was recorded many times. Its antigen remains unidentified. TCRdb re-derived calls from the 5' RACE reads in MiXCR, one entry per CDR3 protein. Here the sample spans around 60,000 distinct CDR3 sequences, about 10% being singletons. Germline values: CDR1 SGHRS, CDR2 YFSETQ. Trimming removed 2 bases at V and 2 bases at J, with 14 bases between. The CDR3 totals 15 residues. Indicated time point: longitudinal time-point 1 (baseline). This TCR was sampled from a male donor with HTLV-1-associated myelopathy (HAM/TSP). Sequenced sample: PBMCs. The rearrangement links TRBV5-1 to TRBJ2-7, with D perhaps matching TRBD1 (5 bases). CDR3 bases: TGCGCCAGCAGCTTCGGACACAATCGCCCCTACGAGCAGTACTTC. Residues: CASSFGHNRPYEQYF.